These 18 T cell receptor beta chains originate from one sample sequenced in a study of cytomegalovirus exposure and HLA in healthy donors. PCR used 60 Vbeta primers and 13 Jbeta primers. Method: immunoSEQ multiplex PCR; TCRdb's copy keeps in-frame clones and lacks some. Of 180,000 or so clones detected, over 80% appear once; the ten largest clones hold 1.5%. Input material: PBMCs. The receptors were gathered from a man aged 35-49 years in good health and CMV-seronegative.

Comment on this clone: Its ends do not fully match the called genes, so a read error is possible. This chain uses TRBV7-7 with TRBJ2-3, with TRBD1 identical over 8 bases. The CDR3 extends over 16 amino acids. Germline V gene sequence: CDR1 SSHAT, CDR2 FNYEAQ (reference sequence). CDR3 amino acids: CASSPGQDLSTDTQYF. The DNA for the CDR3 is TGTGCTAGCAGCCCGGGACAGGATCTTAGCACAGATACGCAGTATTTT. Full variable domain (remainder filled in from reference TRBV7-7 and TRBJ2-3): GAGVSQSPRYKVTKRGQDVTLRCDPISSHATLYWYQQALGQGPEFLTYFNYEAQPDKSGLPSDRFSAERPEGSISTLTIQRTEQRDSAMYRCASSPGQDLSTDTQYFGPGTRLTVL.

The gene calls are TRBV7-2 and TRBJ2-1, with D possibly TRBD1 on 6 matching bases. Germline assignment: CDR1 SGHTA and CDR2 FQGNSA. Trimming took off 6 bases at V and 5 bases at J, with 11 bases between the two ends. The CDR3 loop spans 13 amino acids. CDR3: CASRQGPNNEQFF. CDR3 DNA: TGTGCCAGCAGACAGGGCCCCAACAATGAGCAGTTCTTC.

With regard to this clone: An end of the junction differs from the germline gene, which may be a read error. The chain has TRBV11-2 and TRBJ1-2; D perhaps matches TRBD1 (6 bases). The CDR3 runs to 13 residues. The germline gives CDR1 SGHAT, CDR2 FQNNGV. The CDR3: CASSSWTVRHSNF. DNA for the CDR3: TGTGCCAGCAGCTCGTGGACAGTAAGACATAGTAACTTC.

The V gene is TRBV4-2, the J gene TRBJ2-7, with TRBD1 matching over 8 bases. The CDR3 has 15 residues. From germline, CDR1 is LGHNA and CDR2 YNFKEQ. Trimming removed 1 base from V and 3 bases from J; junction bases left unmatched: 5. The CDR3 loop is CASSQAAGGNYEQYF. The CDR3 nucleotides read TGTGCCAGCAGCCAAGCCGCAGGGGGCAACTACGAGCAGTACTTC.

The sample holds one count of this clone. J is TRBJ1-5 and V is TRBV4-1; a possible D gene is TRBD1 (6 bases). CDR3 length: 13 amino acids. Trimming pared 5 bases from V and 6 bases from J, leaving 11 bases between. Germline V lookup: CDR1 MGHRA, CDR2 YSYEKL. The CDR3 nucleotides are TGCGCCAGCAGCTGGGGGCCCCGTCAGCCCCAGCATTTT. Translating gives CASSWGPRQPQHF.

The chain employs TRBV28 and TRBJ1-5, with TRBD1 as a possible D gene (5 bases). The CDR3 has 15 amino acids. Trimming took off 11 bases at V and 2 bases at J, with 19 bases between the two ends. The V gene's germline CDR1 is MDHEN and CDR2 SYDVKM. CDR3 sequence (DNA): TGTGCCGGGGCCCCTACGCTCTTAGGCAATCAGCCCCAGCATTTT. Encoded protein: CAGAPTLLGNQPQHF.

This clone was counted between two and nine times. V usage is TRBV5-4 and J usage is TRBJ1-1, with D tentatively TRBD1 (6 bases). The CDR3 covers 15 residues. The V gene's germline CDR1 is SGHNT and CDR2 YYREEE (reference sequence). The V end was cut by 4 bases, the J end by 0 bases, with 13 bases between. Written as DNA, the CDR3 is TGTGCCAGCAGCCGAGACAGGCATCTGAACACTGAAGCTTTCTTT. Encoded protein: CASSRDRHLNTEAFF.

This chain uses TRBV27 with TRBJ2-5; TRBD1 aligns across 7 bases. This CDR3 contains 14 residues. V dropped 8 bases and J dropped 1; count of bases not matched to a gene: 7. Germline values: CDR1 MNHEY, CDR2 SMNVEV (reference sequence). Written as DNA, the CDR3 is TGTGCCAGCGGGCGTAACAGGGGCCAAGAGACCCAGTACTTC. It is translated as CASGRNRGQETQYF.

V usage is TRBV10-3 and J usage is TRBJ2-7, with no clear D. Germline assignment: CDR1 ENHRY and CDR2 SYGVKD. Trimming removed 5 bases from V and 3 bases from J, with 5 bases in between. This CDR3 contains 11 residues. The CDR3 protein is CAISYNYEQYF. For the CDR3, the DNA is TGTGCCATCAGTTACAACTACGAGCAGTACTTC.

The chain links TRBV4-3 to TRBJ2-3; 10 nucleotides align to TRBD2. Germline CDR1 and CDR2: LGHNA and YSLEER. Trimming took 0 bases from V and 2 from J; bases not matched to a gene: 5. The CDR3 length is 17 residues. This CDR3 reads CASSQEIAGGLTDTQYF. CDR3 coding DNA: TGCGCCAGCAGCCAAGAAATAGCGGGGGGACTCACAGATACGCAGTATTTT.

This chain connects TRBV19 to TRBJ1-5, with D uncertain. This CDR3 comprises 16 residues. The germline V gene encodes CDR1 LNHDA and CDR2 SQIVND (reference sequence). Between the trimmed V and J ends, which lost 3 bases and 4 bases, there was a span of 16 bases. Written as DNA, the CDR3 is TGTGCCAGTAGTATCCTTGACAATTCTCTTAATCAGCCCCAGCATTTT. Its translation is CASSILDNSLNQPQHF.

The sample holds a few counts of this clone. The chain carries TRBV9 and TRBJ2-5; 8 bases match TRBD2. This CDR3 region has 18 residues. V gave up 4 bases and J gave up 4 bases; unmatched junction bases: 18. Germline V CDR1 and CDR2: SGDLS, YYNGEE. CDR3 nucleotide sequence: TGTGCCAGCAGCTCACCGGGGGGGGCCGTCATATGGGGAGAGACCCAGTACTTC. Translated: CASSSPGGAVIWGETQYF.

The V gene is TRBV27, the J gene TRBJ2-1; 12 bases map to TRBD2. Germline V gives CDR1 MNHEY, CDR2 SMNVEV (reference sequence). Trimming took 6 bases from V and 7 from J; bases not matched to a gene: 4. The CDR3 is made up of 14 amino acids. Written as DNA, the CDR3 is TGTGCCAGCAGCGGGGGACTAGCGGGTAATGAGCAGTTCTTC. Translation: CASSGGLAGNEQFF.

The V gene is TRBV5-4, the J gene TRBJ2-7; 12 nucleotides line up with TRBD1. Trimming removed 4 bases from V and 0 bases from J; junction bases left unmatched: 2. Germline assignment: CDR1 SGHNT and CDR2 YYREEE (reference sequence). This CDR3 contains 15 residues. DNA of the CDR3: TGTGCCAGCAGCAAGGGACAGGGGGCCTCCTACGAGCAGTACTTC. Translation gives CASSKGQGASYEQYF.

The chain couples TRBV7-9 to TRBJ1-1; D not certain. CDR1 and CDR2 from the germline V gene are SEHNR and FQNEAQ (reference sequence). Trimming removed 2 bases from V and 4 bases from J, with 14 bases in between. CDR3 length equals 15 residues. The CDR3 sequence: CASSLSTRGSTEAFF. CDR3 DNA sequence: TGTGCCAGCAGCTTATCCACACGGGGATCCACTGAAGCTTTCTTT.

The chain uses TRBV7-2 and TRBJ1-5; D is undetermined. Trimming removed 5 bases at V and 0 bases at J, with 8 bases between. Looked up from germline, CDR1 is SGHTA and CDR2 is FQGNSA. This CDR3 is built from 14 residues. The CDR3 here is CASSLRGSNQPQHF. CDR3 DNA sequence: TGTGCCAGCAGCCTCCGGGGTAGCAATCAGCCCCAGCATTTT.

V gene TRBV7-2 combines with J gene TRBJ1-1, with 8 bases identical to TRBD1. Germline-derived CDR1 and CDR2 are SGHTA and FQGNSA. V gave up 5 bases and J gave up 3 bases; unmatched junction bases: 5. The CDR3 length is 14 residues. CDR3 in DNA: TGTGCCAGCAGCGTACAGGGGGTGTACACTGAAGCTTTCTTT. It yields the protein CASSVQGVYTEAFF. Filled out from reference TRBV7-2 and TRBJ1-1, the complete variable domain reads GAGVSQSPSNKVTEKGKDVELRCDPISGHTALYWYRQSLGQGLEFLIYFQGNSAPDKSGLPSDRFSAERTGGSVSTLTIQRTQQEDSAVYLCASSVQGVYTEAFFGQGTRLTVV.

This chain uses TRBV5-1 with TRBJ1-2, with unresolved D. This CDR3 has 14 residues. V lost 0 bases, J lost 3 bases, and 9 bases lay in between. Germline values: CDR1 SGHRS, CDR2 YFSETQ. CDR3 sequence: CASSLAGYDYGYTF. DNA for the CDR3: TGCGCCAGCAGCTTGGCCGGGTATGACTATGGCTACACCTTC.